The sequence of this T cell receptor beta chain was determined in a study of cytomegalovirus exposure and HLA in healthy donors. The PCR employed 60 Vbeta primers together with 13 Jbeta primers. The protocol was immunoSEQ multiplex PCR, while the TCRdb copy is restricted to in-frame clones and leaves out a portion. This sample has more than 100,000 clones, with 75% to 90% found just once. The V and J ends lost 3 bases and 7 bases respectively, with 16 bases between them. The CDR3 sequence is 15 residues long. The germline CDR1 and CDR2 sequences are SGDLS and YYNGEE. The receptor was derived from a man aged 30 to 39 in good health and CMV-seronegative. The J gene is TRBJ1-4, the V gene TRBV9, with D perhaps matching TRBD1 (6 bases). Sequenced sample: PBMCs. The CDR3 reads CASSGGGGIGEKLFF. CDR3 nucleotides: TGTGCCAGCAGCGGAGGGGGTGGTATAGGTGAAAAACTGTTTTTT.